Listed below are T cell receptor beta chains from one sample, sequenced in a study of blood T cell repertoires in COVID-19. Method: immunoSEQ multiplex PCR; TCRdb's copy keeps in-frame clones and lacks some. The table includes some 19,000 clones, 89% detected once. Sequenced: peripheral blood. The receptors were gathered from a man between 60 and 70 years old with active COVID-19. CDR3s include the opening cysteine and the closing phenylalanine or tryptophan. Each record gives: clone size, J gene, V gene, D gene, CDR3 protein, CDR3 DNA. D genes are given only for firm matches. Clone size, where shown, is once, few, many, or a class for clones that have expanded.

clone_size: NA
j_call: TRBJ2-1
v_call: TRBV27
d_call: NA
cdr3_aa: CASSASSYNEQFF
cdr3_nt: TGTGCCAGCAGTGCGAGCTCCTACAATGAGCAGTTCTTC

clone_size: NA
j_call: TRBJ1-2
v_call: TRBV24-1
d_call: NA
cdr3_aa: CATSETSWNYGYTF
cdr3_nt: TGTGCCACCAGTGAGACAAGTTGGAACTATGGCTACACCTTC

clone_size: once
j_call: TRBJ2-7
v_call: TRBV11-2
d_call: NA
cdr3_aa: CASSLTRHEQYF
cdr3_nt: TGTGCCAGCAGCTTAACTCGCCACGAGCAGTACTTC

clone_size: NA
j_call: TRBJ1-5
v_call: TRBV2
d_call: TRBD1
cdr3_aa: CASSAGTGGNQPQHF
cdr3_nt: TGTGCCAGCAGTGCTGGGACAGGCGGCAATCAGCCCCAGCATTTT

clone_size: NA
j_call: TRBJ1-5
v_call: TRBV10-3
d_call: TRBD1
cdr3_aa: CATTGTAQGQPQHF
cdr3_nt: TGTGCCACGACAGGGACCGCCCAGGGTCAGCCCCAGCATTTT

clone_size: NA
j_call: TRBJ2-3
v_call: TRBV5-1
d_call: TRBD1
cdr3_aa: CASSSRGQGADTQYF
cdr3_nt: TGCGCCAGCAGCTCTAGGGGACAGGGGGCAGATACGCAGTATTTT

clone_size: NA
j_call: TRBJ2-3
v_call: TRBV11-3
d_call: TRBD2
cdr3_aa: CASSLGLAGLTDTQYF
cdr3_nt: TGTGCCAGCAGCTTAGGACTAGCGGGACTCACAGATACGCAGTATTTT

clone_size: few
j_call: TRBJ1-1
v_call: TRBV10-3
d_call: TRBD1
cdr3_aa: CAISESHVRGQIEAFF
cdr3_nt: TGTGCCATCAGTGAGTCACATGTTAGGGGGCAGATTGAAGCTTTCTTT

clone_size: NA
j_call: TRBJ1-5
v_call: TRBV19
d_call: NA
cdr3_aa: CASSMNRNSNQPQHF
cdr3_nt: TGTGCCAGTAGTATGAACAGGAATAGCAATCAGCCCCAGCATTTT

clone_size: NA
j_call: TRBJ2-1
v_call: TRBV14
d_call: NA
cdr3_aa: CASSRGTPSYNEQFF
cdr3_nt: TGTGCCAGCAGCCGCGGGACCCCTTCCTACAATGAGCAGTTCTTC

clone_size: few
j_call: TRBJ1-6
v_call: TRBV7-2
d_call: NA
cdr3_aa: CASSPDTMDNSPLHF
cdr3_nt: TGTGCCAGCAGCCCGGACACAATGGATAATTCACCCCTCCACTTT

clone_size: once
j_call: TRBJ2-1
v_call: TRBV30
d_call: NA
cdr3_aa: CAWSGFGVGVHNEQFF
cdr3_nt: TGTGCCTGGAGTGGTTTCGGAGTGGGAGTTCACAATGAGCAGTTCTTC

clone_size: NA
j_call: TRBJ2-1
v_call: TRBV19
d_call: TRBD2
cdr3_aa: CASSIVGGGLFYEQFF
cdr3_nt: TGTGCCAGTAGTATAGTTGGGGGAGGGCTTTTCTATGAGCAGTTCTTC

clone_size: NA
j_call: TRBJ2-6
v_call: TRBV30
d_call: NA
cdr3_aa: CAWSADSSGANVLTF
cdr3_nt: TGTGCCTGGAGTGCAGACAGCTCTGGGGCCAACGTCCTGACTTTC

clone_size: NA
j_call: TRBJ1-2
v_call: TRBV2
d_call: NA
cdr3_aa: CASATQLWGRTNYGYTF
cdr3_nt: TGTGCCAGCGCAACCCAGCTTTGGGGGCGTACTAACTATGGCTACACCTTC

clone_size: NA
j_call: TRBJ1-5
v_call: TRBV12-3/TRBV12-4
d_call: NA
cdr3_aa: CASQSNPNQPQHF
cdr3_nt: TGTGCCAGCCAATCTAACCCTAATCAGCCCCAGCATTTT

clone_size: NA
j_call: TRBJ1-3
v_call: TRBV20-1
d_call: NA
cdr3_aa: CSGHSGNTIYF
cdr3_nt: TGCAGTGGGCACTCTGGAAACACCATATATTTT

clone_size: NA
j_call: TRBJ1-5
v_call: TRBV19
d_call: TRBD1
cdr3_aa: CASQRTGRSNQPQHF
cdr3_nt: TGTGCCAGCCAGAGGACAGGGAGAAGCAATCAGCCCCAGCATTTT

clone_size: NA
j_call: TRBJ1-2
v_call: TRBV6-2/TRBV6-3
d_call: NA
cdr3_aa: CASSYLIEGGGYTF
cdr3_nt: TGTGCCAGCAGTTACCTAATAGAAGGAGGGGGCTACACCTTC

clone_size: NA
j_call: TRBJ1-1
v_call: TRBV19
d_call: NA
cdr3_aa: CAVYQGTEAFF
cdr3_nt: TGTGCCGTCTACCAGGGCACTGAAGCTTTCTTT

clone_size: NA
j_call: TRBJ1-1
v_call: TRBV19
d_call: NA
cdr3_aa: CASRKREMNTEAFF
cdr3_nt: TGTGCCAGTAGGAAACGGGAGATGAACACTGAAGCTTTCTTT

clone_size: NA
j_call: TRBJ2-5
v_call: TRBV5-1
d_call: NA
cdr3_aa: CASSFSPSETQYF
cdr3_nt: TGCGCCAGCAGCTTTTCTCCGTCGGAGACCCAGTACTTC

clone_size: NA
j_call: TRBJ2-1
v_call: TRBV11-3
d_call: TRBD1
cdr3_aa: CASSEDRGLYNEQFF
cdr3_nt: TGTGCCAGCAGCGAGGACAGGGGGCTCTACAATGAGCAGTTCTTC

clone_size: NA
j_call: TRBJ1-2
v_call: TRBV6-5
d_call: NA
cdr3_aa: CASSYRAVGLYGYTF
cdr3_nt: TGTGCCAGCAGTTACAGGGCGGTAGGACTCTATGGCTACACCTTC

clone_size: NA
j_call: TRBJ2-3
v_call: TRBV28
d_call: NA
cdr3_aa: CASREVKPPDTQYF
cdr3_nt: TGTGCCAGCAGAGAAGTTAAGCCCCCAGATACGCAGTATTTT

clone_size: NA
j_call: TRBJ2-4
v_call: TRBV13
d_call: NA
cdr3_aa: CASSATGLGDIQYF
cdr3_nt: TGTGCCAGCAGCGCAACAGGGTTGGGAGACATTCAGTACTTC

clone_size: NA
j_call: TRBJ1-1
v_call: TRBV7-2
d_call: TRBD1
cdr3_aa: CASSFNRGPVRTEAFF
cdr3_nt: TGTGCCAGCAGCTTTAACAGGGGGCCGGTGAGAACTGAAGCTTTCTTT